The entry below describes one TCR beta chain. This sample is part of a study of shared clonotypes between healthy human individuals. The V gene's germline CDR1 is SGHNT and CDR2 YENEEA. Trimming stripped 5 bases from V and 4 bases from J, with 17 bases between. The CDR3 is 15 residues long. Naive CD8 cells were CD45RO-negative, positively selected for CCR7, excluding terminally differentiated effector memory CD45RA+ cells. Around 32,000 T cell genomes, or around 200 ng DNA, went into the sorted-subset replicate PCRs. TCRdb's table, derived via immunoSEQ multiplex PCR, lists solely in-frame clones and lacks some. The sample shows around 2.1 million clones, 85% to 95% of them seen only once.

Sequenced input: naive CD8+ T cells from PBMCs. The chain recombines TRBV11-3 with TRBJ1-1; D gene uncertain. The receptor was isolated from a man aged 18 to 29 in good health. Some clones in this sample may be carry-over from other donors' samples. DNA of the CDR3: TGTGCCAGCAGCGAACGTCGTGGGGTGCGCACTGAAGCTTTCTTT. It translates to CASSERRGVRTEAFF.